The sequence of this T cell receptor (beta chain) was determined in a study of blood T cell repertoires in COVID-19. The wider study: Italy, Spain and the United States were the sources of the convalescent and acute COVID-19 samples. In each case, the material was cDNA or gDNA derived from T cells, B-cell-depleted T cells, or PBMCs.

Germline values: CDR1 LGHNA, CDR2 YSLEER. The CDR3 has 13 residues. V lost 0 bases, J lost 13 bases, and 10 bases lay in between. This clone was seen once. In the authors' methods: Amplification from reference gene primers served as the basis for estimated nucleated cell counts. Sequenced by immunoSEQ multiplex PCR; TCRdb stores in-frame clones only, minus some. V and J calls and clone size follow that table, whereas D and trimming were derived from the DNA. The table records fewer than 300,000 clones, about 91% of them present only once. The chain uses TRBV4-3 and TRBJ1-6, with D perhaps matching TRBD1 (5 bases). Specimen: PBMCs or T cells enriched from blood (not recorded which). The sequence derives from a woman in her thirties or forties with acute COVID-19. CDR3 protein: CASSQEEGLPLHF. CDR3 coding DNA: TGCGCCAGCAGCCAAGAAGAGGGACTCCCCCTCCACTTT.